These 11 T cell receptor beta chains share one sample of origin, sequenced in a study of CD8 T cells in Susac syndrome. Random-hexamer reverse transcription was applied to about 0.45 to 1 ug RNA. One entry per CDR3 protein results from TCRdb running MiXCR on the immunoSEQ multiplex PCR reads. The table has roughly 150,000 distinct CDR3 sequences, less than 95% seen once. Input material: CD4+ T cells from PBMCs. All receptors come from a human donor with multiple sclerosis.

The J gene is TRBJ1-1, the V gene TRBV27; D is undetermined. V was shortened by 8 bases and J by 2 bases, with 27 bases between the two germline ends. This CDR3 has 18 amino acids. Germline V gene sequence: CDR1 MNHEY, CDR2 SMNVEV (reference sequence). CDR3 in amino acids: CASSSRMGGRKLNTEAFF. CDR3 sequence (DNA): TGTGCCAGCTCCTCCAGAATGGGTGGACGCAAACTAAACACTGAAGCTTTCTTT.

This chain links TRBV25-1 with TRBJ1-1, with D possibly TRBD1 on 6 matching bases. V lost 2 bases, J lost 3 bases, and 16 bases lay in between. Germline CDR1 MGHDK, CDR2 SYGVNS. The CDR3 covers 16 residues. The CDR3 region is CASSEAGAPGDTEAFF. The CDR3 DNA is TGTGCCAGCAGTGAAGCGGGGGCCCCGGGTGACACTGAAGCTTTCTTT.

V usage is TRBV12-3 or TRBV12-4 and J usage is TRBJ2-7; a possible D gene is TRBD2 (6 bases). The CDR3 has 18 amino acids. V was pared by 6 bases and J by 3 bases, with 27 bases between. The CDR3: CASSPERGGAEYGYEQYF. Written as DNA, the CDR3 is TGTGCCAGCAGCCCCGAAAGGGGCGGGGCCGAGTATGGCTACGAGCAGTACTTC.

CDR3 sequence: CASSFDMNTEAFF. The CDR3, as DNA: TGTGCCAGCAGCTTCGACATGAACACTGAAGCTTTCTTT. V is TRBV7-2 and J is TRBJ1-1; D is undetermined. V lost 3 bases to trimming and J lost 0 bases, with 5 bases between them. Germline V gene data show CDR1 as SGHTA and CDR2 as FQGNSA. CDR3 size: 13 residues.

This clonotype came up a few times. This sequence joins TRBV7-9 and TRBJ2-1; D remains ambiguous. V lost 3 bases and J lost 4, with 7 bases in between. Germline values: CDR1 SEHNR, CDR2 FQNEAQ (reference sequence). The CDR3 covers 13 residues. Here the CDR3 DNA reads TGTGCCAGCAGCTTTGGGCGGTACAATGAGCAGTTCTTC. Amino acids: CASSFGRYNEQFF.

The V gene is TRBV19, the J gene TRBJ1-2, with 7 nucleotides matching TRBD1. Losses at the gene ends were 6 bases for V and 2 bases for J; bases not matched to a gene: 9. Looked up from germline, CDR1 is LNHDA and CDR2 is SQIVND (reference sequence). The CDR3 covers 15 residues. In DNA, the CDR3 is TGTGCCAGTAGACCTACAGGGGTCTTCAACTATGGCTACACCTTC. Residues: CASRPTGVFNYGYTF. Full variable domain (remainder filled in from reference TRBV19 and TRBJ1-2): DGGITQSPKYLFRKEGQNVTLSCEQNLNHDAMYWYRQDPGQGLRLIYYSQIVNDFQKGDIAEGYSVSREKKESFPLTVTSAQKNPTAFYLCASRPTGVFNYGYTFGSGTRLTVV.

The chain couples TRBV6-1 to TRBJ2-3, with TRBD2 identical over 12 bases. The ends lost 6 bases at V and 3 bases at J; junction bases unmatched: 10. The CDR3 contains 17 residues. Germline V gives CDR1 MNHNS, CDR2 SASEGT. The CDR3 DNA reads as TGTGCCAGCAGGGCGCCGCAAGGACTAGCGGGAACAGATACGCAGTATTTT. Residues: CASRAPQGLAGTDTQYF.

The CDR3, as DNA: TGCGCCAGCAGCCAAGAAATCCAGGGTATCCACGAGCAGTACTTC. Amino acids: CASSQEIQGIHEQYF. J is TRBJ2-7 and V is TRBV4-3; D may be TRBD1 (5 bases). There are 15 residues in the CDR3. Germline V gene sequence: CDR1 LGHNA, CDR2 YSLEER. The ends were cut back, 0 bases at V and 5 bases at J, with 14 bases in the middle.

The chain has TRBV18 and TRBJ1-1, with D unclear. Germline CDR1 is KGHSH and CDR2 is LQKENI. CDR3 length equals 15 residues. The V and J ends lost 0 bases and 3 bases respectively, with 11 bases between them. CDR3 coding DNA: TGTGCCAGCTCACCACCGGGTCTACGGGACACTGAAGCTTTCTTT. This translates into CASSPPGLRDTEAFF. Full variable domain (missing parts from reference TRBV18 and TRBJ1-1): NAGVMQNPRHLVRRRGQEARLRCSPMKGHSHVYWYRQLPEEGLKFMVYLQKENIIDESGMPKERFSAEFPKEGPSILRIQQVVRGDSAAYFCASSPPGLRDTEAFFGQGTRLTVV.

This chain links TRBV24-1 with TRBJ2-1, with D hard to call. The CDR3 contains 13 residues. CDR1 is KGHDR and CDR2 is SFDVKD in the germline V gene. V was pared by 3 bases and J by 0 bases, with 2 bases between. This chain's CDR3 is CATSDPSYNEQFF. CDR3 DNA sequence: TGTGCCACCAGTGATCCCTCCTACAATGAGCAGTTCTTC.

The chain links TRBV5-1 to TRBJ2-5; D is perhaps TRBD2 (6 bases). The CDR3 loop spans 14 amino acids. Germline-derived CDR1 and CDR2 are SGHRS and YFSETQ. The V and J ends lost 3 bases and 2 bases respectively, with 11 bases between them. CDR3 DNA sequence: TGCGCCAGCAGCTCACCCGGGAGACAAGAGACCCAGTACTTC. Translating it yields CASSSPGRQETQYF.